Presented here are 13 T cell receptor beta chains from one specimen sequenced in a study of blood T cell repertoires in COVID-19. Data came from immunoSEQ multiplex PCR; TCRdb stores just in-frame clones and leaves some out. In the table there are 200,000 to 250,000 clones, around 83% of which are singletons. Source material: peripheral blood. These receptors were collected from a woman between 35 and 50 years old who had recovered from COVID-19.

The chain employs TRBV18 and TRBJ1-4, with D perhaps TRBD1 (5 bases). The CDR3 covers 15 residues. Trimming stripped 4 bases from V and 8 bases from J, with 17 bases between. The germline CDR1 and CDR2 sequences are KGHSH and LQKENI. CDR3 nucleotide sequence: TGTGCCAGCTCACAACCCGGACGGGGGGTGGAAAAACTGTTTTTT. As protein: CASSQPGRGVEKLFF. The variable domain in full, completed from reference TRBV18 and TRBJ1-4, reads NAGVMQNPRHLVRRRGQEARLRCSPMKGHSHVYWYRQLPEEGLKFMVYLQKENIIDESGMPKERFSAEFPKEGPSILRIQQVVRGDSAAYFCASSQPGRGVEKLFFGSGTQLSVL.

This rearrangement joins TRBV3-1 (or the pseudogene TRBV3-2) to TRBJ1-1; no reliable D call. Trimming removed 0 bases at V and 0 bases at J, with 14 bases between. The CDR3 length is 17 residues. Germline V CDR1 and CDR2: LGHDT, YNNKEL (reference sequence). The chain's CDR3 is CASSQDGAGIMNTEAFF. CDR3 bases: TGTGCCAGCAGCCAAGATGGTGCGGGAATCATGAACACTGAAGCTTTCTTT.

V usage is TRBV4-3 and J usage is TRBJ1-3; D not resolved. V gave up 0 bases and J gave up 2 bases, with 11 bases separating them. The CDR3 loop spans 16 amino acids. From germline, CDR1 is LGHNA and CDR2 YSLEER. The CDR3 coding sequence is TGCGCCAGCAGCCAAGATCGATCAAGAGCTGGAAACACCATATATTTT. It yields the protein CASSQDRSRAGNTIYF.

The chain links TRBV5-8 to TRBJ1-4, with TRBD1 matching over 9 bases. Germline V gene data show CDR1 as SGHTS and CDR2 as YDEGEE. V lost 3 bases, J lost 7 bases, and 10 bases stayed unmatched. The CDR3 is 16 amino acids. CDR3 protein: CASSSQQGAPVEKLFF. CDR3 in DNA: TGTGCCAGCAGCTCTCAACAGGGGGCGCCTGTTGAAAAACTGTTTTTT.

The CDR3: CASSLQETQYF. The CDR3 bases are TGTGCCAGCAGCCTACAAGAGACCCAGTACTTC. The gene calls are TRBV11-2 and TRBJ2-5; unclear D gene. Germline-derived CDR1 and CDR2 are SGHAT and FQNNGV. The CDR3 loop spans 11 amino acids. V was shortened by 5 bases and J by 2 bases, with 3 bases between the two germline ends. The full variable domain, completed using reference TRBV11-2 and TRBJ2-5, is EAGVAQSPRYKIIEKRQSVAFWCNPISGHATLYWYQQILGQGPKLLIQFQNNGVVDDSQLPKDRFSAERLKGVDSTLKIQPAKLEDSAVYLCASSLQETQYFGPGTRLLVL.

The chain uses TRBV7-2 and TRBJ2-7; TRBD2 matches 8 bases. This CDR3 comprises 14 residues. Trimming at V came to 2 bases and at J to 5 bases, leaving 5 bases not matched to a gene. CDR1 is SGHTA, CDR2 FQGNSA, per germline. CDR3 DNA: TGTGCCAGCAGCTTATCCGGGGGGGAGAACGAGCAGTACTTC. It specifies CASSLSGGENEQYF.

This clone is a singleton in its sample. This chain uses TRBV7-6 with TRBJ2-1; 16 bases match TRBD2. CDR1 and CDR2 (germline): SGHVS, FNYEAQ. The V and J ends lost 6 bases and 8 bases, in that order; junction bases with no gene match: 13. The CDR3 length is 18 residues. The CDR3 spells CASSRTGTSGGAVDEQFF. Written as DNA, the CDR3 is TGTGCCAGCAGTCGAACTGGGACTAGCGGGGGGGCTGTTGATGAGCAGTTCTTC.

V usage is TRBV18 and J usage is TRBJ1-3; D is undetermined. The V and J ends lost 3 bases and 2 bases respectively, with 11 bases between them. CDR1 is KGHSH and CDR2 is LQKENI in the germline V gene. This CDR3 has 15 residues. CDR3 loop: CASSPPGSAGNTIYF. The CDR3 region has the DNA TGTGCCAGCTCACCCCCGGGGTCCGCTGGAAACACCATATATTTT. Combining the CDR3 with reference TRBV18 and TRBJ1-3 gives the whole variable domain NAGVMQNPRHLVRRRGQEARLRCSPMKGHSHVYWYRQLPEEGLKFMVYLQKENIIDESGMPKERFSAEFPKEGPSILRIQQVVRGDSAAYFCASSPPGSAGNTIYFGEGSWLTVV.

The chain has TRBV11-3 and TRBJ2-3; tentative D call: TRBD2 (7 bases). CDR1 and CDR2 (germline): SGHNT, YENEEA. Trimming took 3 bases from V and 1 from J, leaving 11 bases between them. The CDR3 sequence is 15 residues long. CDR3 loop: CASSLGGGRTDTQYF. The CDR3 nucleotides read TGTGCCAGCAGCTTGGGGGGGGGCCGCACAGATACGCAGTATTTT.

The rearrangement links TRBV9 to TRBJ1-1; 8 nucleotides line up with TRBD1. J gave up 5 bases and V 3 bases, and 9 bases lay outside the gene matches. This CDR3 is built from 15 residues. Germline CDR1 and CDR2: SGDLS and YYNGEE. CDR3: CASSATGGTGTEAFF. In DNA, the CDR3 is TGTGCCAGCAGCGCCACAGGGGGAACGGGGACTGAAGCTTTCTTT.

The V call is TRBV18, the J call TRBJ1-5, with D maybe TRBD1 (6 bases). Germline V CDR1 and CDR2: KGHSH, LQKENI. CDR3 length: 13 amino acids. Between the trimmed V and J ends, which lost 5 bases and 4 bases, there was a span of 9 bases. CDR3 in DNA: TGTGCCAGCTCAAGGACAGAAAATCAGCCCCAGCATTTT. Encoded protein: CASSRTENQPQHF.

The chain has TRBV24-1 and TRBJ2-5; D is uncertain. Trimming pared 4 bases from V and 1 base from J, leaving 9 bases between. From germline, CDR1 is KGHDR and CDR2 SFDVKD. This CDR3 is built from 14 residues. The DNA of the CDR3 is TGTGCCACCAGTGACTCGGAGATCCAAGAGACCCAGTACTTC. Translating it yields CATSDSEIQETQYF.

Here the CDR3 DNA reads TGTGCCATCAGTGCGCGGGGCAATGAGCAGTTCTTC. It is translated as CAISARGNEQFF. The V and J genes are TRBV10-3 and TRBJ2-1, with TRBD2 as a possible D gene (6 bases). CDR3 length: 12 amino acids. V lost 4 bases to trimming and J lost 6 bases, with 7 bases between them. Germline CDR1 is ENHRY and CDR2 is SYGVKD.